The 27 T cell receptor beta chains reported below all come from one sample, sequenced in a study of blood T cell repertoires in COVID-19. Clones were read by immunoSEQ multiplex PCR, and TCRdb kept only the in-frame ones, dropping some. The sample yields some 280,000 clones, about 89% seen once. Sequencing was done on a sample of peripheral blood. The origin of the receptors is a woman aged 60-70 years with acute or convalescent COVID-19.

The chain has TRBV19 and TRBJ1-6, with TRBD1 identical over 7 bases. The germline CDR1 and CDR2 sequences are LNHDA and SQIVND (reference sequence). The CDR3 covers 14 residues. V lost 4 bases to trimming and J lost 8 bases; unmatched junction nucleotides: 5. DNA of the CDR3: TGTGCCAGTAGTACCGGGACAGTTTATTCACCCCTCCACTTT. This gives the protein CASSTGTVYSPLHF.

V usage is TRBV29-1 and J usage is TRBJ2-1; 9 nucleotides align to TRBD2. Germline values: CDR1 SQVTM, CDR2 ANQGSEA. This CDR3 is 15 amino acids long. The V gene end was trimmed by 6 bases and the J gene end by 2 bases; junction bases not matched to a gene: 8. DNA of the CDR3: TGCAGCGTCCGCCTGGGCGGGGGGGCCTACAATGAGCAGTTCTTC. It specifies CSVRLGGGAYNEQFF.

The genes are TRBV12-2 and TRBJ2-3; the D call in the table, TRBD2, was not verified against the DNA. TRBV12-2 is tagged as a pseudogene. The CDR3 extends over 8 amino acids. The DNA for the CDR3 is TGTGCAGCCACTCCGCAGTATTTT. This gives the protein CAATPQYF.

V usage is TRBV5-1 and J usage is TRBJ1-1, with TRBD1 identical over 7 bases. V gave up 7 bases and J gave up 2 bases; unmatched junction bases: 14. The CDR3 loop spans 16 amino acids. Germline V CDR1 and CDR2: SGHRS, YFSETQ. The CDR3: CASRHPYQGGNTEAFF. The CDR3 coding sequence is TGCGCCAGCCGACACCCTTATCAGGGGGGTAACACTGAAGCTTTCTTT.

The gene calls are TRBV9 and TRBJ2-7; 7 positions match TRBD2. This CDR3 is 15 amino acids long. CDR1 is SGDLS, CDR2 YYNGEE, per germline. The J segment lost 0 bases and the V segment lost 3 bases, leaving 6 bases of the junction unmatched. The chain's CDR3 is CASSAAGLSSYEQYF. Here the CDR3 DNA reads TGTGCCAGCAGCGCAGCGGGGTTAAGCTCCTACGAGCAGTACTTC.

The chain employs TRBV14 and TRBJ2-5, with 7 bases that match TRBD2. CDR1 and CDR2 (germline): SGHDN, FVKESK. CDR3 size: 14 residues. V dropped 2 bases and J dropped 2; count of bases not matched to a gene: 2. This CDR3 reads CASSQTSAQETQYF. In DNA, the CDR3 is TGTGCCAGCAGCCAAACTAGCGCGCAAGAGACCCAGTACTTC.

The chain combines TRBV7-6 with TRBJ2-7; 8 nucleotides align to TRBD1. CDR1 is SGHVS and CDR2 is FNYEAQ in the germline V gene. This CDR3 region has 14 residues. The ends lost 0 bases at V and 6 bases at J; junction bases unmatched: 4. CDR3 region: CASSLAGTGSEQYF. CDR3 coding DNA: TGTGCCAGCAGCTTAGCGGGGACAGGCTCCGAGCAGTACTTC.

This clone was recorded once. The J gene is TRBJ1-5, the V gene TRBV30; 7 positions agree with TRBD1. The CDR3 spans 15 residues. V trimming: 1 base; J trimming: 3 bases; junction bases outside the gene matches: 6. CDR1 is GTSNPN and CDR2 is SVGIG in the germline V gene (reference sequence). CDR3 region: CAWSEGTAHNQPQHF. The CDR3 DNA reads TGTGCCTGGAGTGAAGGGACAGCCCACAATCAGCCCCAGCATTTT.

The V gene is TRBV19, the J gene TRBJ2-7, with TRBD2 as a possible D gene (5 bases). Looked up from germline, CDR1 is LNHDA and CDR2 is SQIVND (reference sequence). The CDR3 extends over 11 amino acids. The V end was cut by 6 bases, the J end by 7 bases, with 10 bases between. CDR3 sequence: CASSSSGEQYF. CDR3 nucleotide sequence: TGTGCCAGTAGCTCTTCGGGGGAGCAGTACTTC.

This rearrangement joins TRBV4-1 to TRBJ1-5; 7 nucleotides match TRBD1. V was pared by 3 bases and J by 1 base, with 9 bases of the junction left unmatched. The CDR3 is made up of 17 amino acids. CDR1 is MGHRA and CDR2 is YSYEKL in the germline V gene. The CDR3 DNA is TGCGCCAGCAGCCAGGGTCCCGGGACAGTAAGCAATCAGCCCCAGCATTTT. Its translation: CASSQGPGTVSNQPQHF.

The CDR3 nucleotides are TGTGCCAGCAGTTCAAGACGGGGCAATCAGCCCCAGCATTTT. Its translation: CASSSRRGNQPQHF. The chain has TRBV28 and TRBJ1-5; D is unclear. Germline CDR1 and CDR2: MDHEN and SYDVKM. The V end lost 4 bases, the J end lost 2 bases, and 9 bases lay between the germline ends. CDR3 length: 14 amino acids. Full variable domain (rest looked up from reference TRBV28 and TRBJ1-5): DVKVTQSSRYLVKRTGEKVFLECVQDMDHENMFWYRQDPGLGLRLIYFSYDVKMKEKGDIPEGYSVSREKKERFSLILESASTNQTSMYLCASSSRRGNQPQHFGDGTRLSIL.

The rearrangement joins TRBV29-1 to TRBJ1-1, with 8 nucleotides matching TRBD1. The V and J ends lost 6 bases and 2 bases, in that order; junction bases with no gene match: 5. CDR1 is SQVTM and CDR2 is ANQGSEA in the germline V gene. This CDR3 comprises 13 residues. The CDR3 coding sequence is TGCAGCGTCGGGGGGACAGGTAACACTGAAGCTTTCTTT. As protein: CSVGGTGNTEAFF.

This chain uses TRBV7-2 with TRBJ1-5, with 8 positions matching TRBD1. The CDR3 has 15 residues. J gave up 2 bases and V 5 bases, and 5 bases lay outside the gene matches. Germline V gene lookup returns CDR1 SGHTA and CDR2 FQGNSA. CDR3 bases: TGTGCCAGCAGCCCCACAGGGGGTGGCAATCAGCCCCAGCATTTT. This gives the protein CASSPTGGGNQPQHF.

V usage is TRBV19 and J usage is TRBJ2-3, with D uncertain. The germline gives CDR1 LNHDA, CDR2 SQIVND (reference sequence). V was cut by 4 bases and J by 5 bases, with 16 bases left in between. The CDR3 spans 15 residues. The CDR3 coding sequence is TGTGCCAGTAGTAAAGACCCGGGTGTGGGAGATACGCAGTATTTT. This translates into CASSKDPGVGDTQYF. Full variable domain (rest looked up from reference TRBV19 and TRBJ2-3): DGGITQSPKYLFRKEGQNVTLSCEQNLNHDAMYWYRQDPGQGLRLIYYSQIVNDFQKGDIAEGYSVSREKKESFPLTVTSAQKNPTAFYLCASSKDPGVGDTQYFGPGTRLTVL.

The chain combines TRBV3-1 (or the pseudogene TRBV3-2) with TRBJ2-1; tentative D call: TRBD1 (6 bases). The CDR3 extends over 16 amino acids. V was clipped by 0 bases and J by 5 bases, with 14 bases between them. Germline CDR1 LGHDT, CDR2 YNNKEL (reference sequence). In nucleotides, the CDR3 is TGTGCCAGCAGCCAAGATCCAGGGGCGTCGGACAATGAGCAGTTCTTC. It specifies CASSQDPGASDNEQFF.

The rearrangement links TRBV7-2 to TRBJ1-5; 10 bases match TRBD1. This CDR3 has 18 residues. Per the germline V gene, CDR1 is SGHTA and CDR2 is FQGNSA. V was pared by 3 bases and J by 6 bases, with 14 bases of the junction left unmatched. The CDR3 here is CASSFYHTDRGRFQPQHF. In DNA form, the CDR3 reads TGTGCCAGCAGCTTTTACCACACAGACAGGGGGCGATTTCAGCCCCAGCATTTT.

This clone showed up just once. The chain has TRBV18 and TRBJ2-3; possible D gene TRBD1, 5 bases. This CDR3 has 16 residues. Germline loops: CDR1 KGHSH, CDR2 LQKENI. V lost 1 base and J 2 bases, leaving 13 bases between the germline ends. CDR3 sequence (DNA): TGTGCCAGCTCACCACTACGGCCAGGGCCCACAGATACGCAGTATTTT. Protein: CASSPLRPGPTDTQYF.

The chain carries TRBV11-3 and TRBJ2-3; tentative D call: TRBD2 (5 bases). Trimming left V 1 base short and J 2 bases short, with 19 bases between. The germline CDR1 and CDR2 sequences are SGHNT and YENEEA. The CDR3 contains 18 residues. The DNA for the CDR3 is TGTGCCAGCAGCTTAGGGGGAGCGAACAGCGCCTTCACAGATACGCAGTATTTT. It specifies CASSLGGANSAFTDTQYF.

The chain employs TRBV25-1 and TRBJ1-1; the D is unclear. The CDR3 is made up of 15 amino acids. V lost 0 bases and J 3 bases, leaving 11 bases between the germline ends. Germline V gives CDR1 MGHDK, CDR2 SYGVNS. CDR3 region: CASSEYERADTEAFF. The CDR3 DNA follows: TGTGCCAGCAGTGAATACGAACGAGCGGACACTGAAGCTTTCTTT.

V gene TRBV6-2 or TRBV6-3 combines with J gene TRBJ2-3; maybe TRBD1 (6 bases). Germline CDR1 is MNHEY and CDR2 is SVGEGT. V lost 4 bases and J lost 6, with 17 bases in between. The CDR3 loop spans 15 amino acids. The CDR3 sequence is CASSSRQAIGDTQYF. In DNA form, the CDR3 reads TGTGCCAGCAGTTCTAGACAGGCCATAGGTGATACGCAGTATTTT.

This clone was detected a few times. The rearrangement links TRBV6-5 to TRBJ2-3, with D possibly being TRBD1 (6 bases). Germline V gene lookup returns CDR1 MNHEY and CDR2 SVGAGI. The CDR3 totals 15 residues. V was shortened by 6 bases and J by 2 bases, with 15 bases between the two germline ends. In nucleotides, the CDR3 is TGTGCCAGCAGACTTACAGGGAACCCCACAGATACGCAGTATTTT. Amino acids: CASRLTGNPTDTQYF.

The chain carries TRBV7-2 and TRBJ2-6, with a weak D call TRBD2 (6 bases). In germline, CDR1 is SGHTA, CDR2 FQGNSA. This CDR3 is built from 18 residues. The V gene lost 7 bases and the J gene lost 0 bases, with 19 bases spanning the gap. CDR3 coding DNA: TGTGCCAGCACCCCCCGTACTAGCCTCAGCTCTGGGGCCAACGTCCTGACTTTC. It is translated as CASTPRTSLSSGANVLTF.

This clone was seen just once. This chain uses TRBV4-2 with TRBJ1-1; unclear D gene. Per the germline V gene, CDR1 is LGHNA and CDR2 is YNFKEQ. CDR3 length: 13 amino acids. Trimming cost V 4 bases and J 0 bases, with 6 bases left between them. The CDR3 is CASSPQLNTEAFF. As DNA, the CDR3 is TGTGCCAGCAGCCCACAGCTGAACACTGAAGCTTTCTTT.

The J gene is TRBJ2-1, the V gene TRBV12-3 or TRBV12-4; D is perhaps TRBD2 (5 bases). This CDR3 contains 12 residues. V lost 6 bases, J lost 7 bases, and 10 bases lay in between. CDR3 protein: CASSTAGNEQFF. As DNA, the CDR3 is TGTGCCAGCAGCACTGCGGGTAATGAGCAGTTCTTC.

The chain carries TRBV5-4 and TRBJ2-5; TRBD2 aligns across 13 bases. Germline CDR1 reads SGHNT; CDR2 reads YYREEE (reference sequence). After removal of 0 bases from V and 4 bases from J, the junction contained 6 bases not matched to a gene. The length of the CDR3 is 17 residues. The CDR3 DNA reads as TGTGCCAGCAGCTTGGGGACTAGCGGGGGTGGGTTAGAGACCCAGTACTTC. Residues: CASSLGTSGGGLETQYF.

The V gene is TRBV19, the J gene TRBJ1-6; 7 bases are shared with TRBD1. Per germline, CDR1 LNHDA and CDR2 SQIVND (reference sequence). J was trimmed by 8 bases and V by 3 bases; bases with no gene match: 7. This CDR3 spans 15 amino acids. CDR3 sequence (DNA): TGTGCCAGTAGTATCCACGACAGGGCCTATTCACCCCTCCACTTT. The encoded protein is CASSIHDRAYSPLHF.

The chain combines TRBV28 with TRBJ2-7; TRBD1 agrees at 11 bases. Germline V gene data show CDR1 as MDHEN and CDR2 as SYDVKM. V lost 2 bases, J lost 2 bases, and 2 bases stayed unmatched. The CDR3 covers 15 residues. CDR3 nucleotide sequence: TGTGCCAGCAGTTTACCGGGACAGGGGGCCTACGAGCAGTACTTC. It codes for CASSLPGQGAYEQYF.